This TCR beta chain originates from a study of memory CD4+ T cells and cytomegalovirus serostatus. Whole-study context: This sample comes from healthy Belgian adults, roughly nine CMV seropositive, approximately 22 seronegative.

After removal of 6 bases from V and 13 bases from J, the junction contained 5 bases not matched to a gene. The V gene's germline CDR1 is MDHEN and CDR2 SYDVKM. The CDR3 runs 12 residues. The method was immunoSEQ multiplex PCR; TCRdb's version includes in-frame clones alone and lacks a portion of them. The table includes 55,000 to 65,000 clones, about four fifths detected once. The sort gate was single viable CD3+CD4+CD8-CD45RO+ cells for memory CD4+ T cells. Sequencing was performed on memory CD4+ T cells from blood. The chain is built from TRBV28 and TRBJ1-4, with TRBD1 identical over 10 bases. This receptor was obtained from an adult in good health and CMV-seronegative. Some clones in this sample may be carry-over from other donors' samples. CDR3 region: CASSSGTGALFF. The CDR3 region has the DNA TGTGCCAGCAGCTCCGGGACAGGGGCACTGTTTTTT.